The 9 T cell receptor beta chains in this list originate from one sample, sequenced in a study of radiotherapy plus CTLA-4 blockade in lung cancer. Repertoires were generated with immunoSEQ multiplex PCR, while TCRdb's copy carries only in-frame clones and drops some. The table has under 100,000 clones, roughly four fifths seen once; the top ten hold 13% to 15%. The sequences come from peripheral blood, collected from a patient treated with radiotherapy plus ipilimumab. The origin of the receptors is a human donor with non-small cell lung cancer that progressed on radiotherapy plus ipilimumab.

The chain is built from TRBV19 and TRBJ2-2; perhaps D is TRBD1 or TRBD2 (7 bases each). Germline V gene data show CDR1 as LNHDA and CDR2 as SQIVND (reference sequence). CDR3 size: 15 residues. Trimming pared 6 bases from V and 5 bases from J, leaving 16 bases between. Here the CDR3 reads CASRIQGRGTGELFF. The CDR3 DNA sequence: TGTGCCAGTAGGATACAGGGGCGGGGGACCGGGGAGCTGTTTTTT.

The chain couples TRBV25-1 to TRBJ2-3; D is perhaps TRBD2 (6 bases). There are 16 residues in the CDR3. Germline CDR1 MGHDK, CDR2 SYGVNS. With 4 bases removed from V and 3 bases from J, the gap between germline ends came to 17 bases. CDR3 region: CASSAGLEGRTDTQYF. CDR3 nucleotides: TGTGCCAGCAGTGCCGGTTTGGAGGGTCGGACAGATACGCAGTATTTT.

This clone showed up just once. The chain recombines TRBV19 with TRBJ2-7; possibly TRBD2 for D (5 bases). Per the germline V gene, CDR1 is LNHDA and CDR2 is SQIVND (reference sequence). The CDR3 runs to 16 residues. Between the trimmed V and J ends, which lost 4 bases and 3 bases, there was a span of 19 bases. CDR3 sequence reads: CASSRGRADGGYEQYF. The DNA for the CDR3 is TGTGCCAGTAGTAGGGGTAGAGCGGACGGTGGCTACGAGCAGTACTTC.

The chain links TRBV20-1 to TRBJ2-2; D not resolved. This CDR3 spans 10 amino acids. Germline CDR1 DFQATT, CDR2 SNEGSKA (reference sequence). Trimming cost V 1 base and J 6 bases, with 0 bases left between them. The CDR3 protein is CSARAGELFF. CDR3 nucleotide sequence: TGCAGTGCTAGAGCCGGGGAGCTGTTTTTT.

The chain employs TRBV2 and TRBJ2-3; D might be TRBD1 or TRBD2, each matching 6 bases. Trimming removed 6 bases at V and 0 bases at J, with 10 bases between. Germline CDR1 reads SNHLY; CDR2 reads FYNNEI. The CDR3 covers 14 residues. DNA of the CDR3: TGTGCCAGCAGGAAGGGGGGAAGCACAGATACGCAGTATTTT. Translation gives CASRKGGSTDTQYF. Variable domain in full (rest from reference TRBV2 and TRBJ2-3): EPEVTQTPSHQVTQMGQEVILRCVPISNHLYFYWYRQILGQKVEFLVSFYNNEISEKSEIFDDQFSVERPDGSNFTLKIRSTKLEDSAMYFCASRKGGSTDTQYFGPGTRLTVL.

This chain connects TRBV10-3 to TRBJ2-3; D gene ambiguous. Germline CDR1 is ENHRY and CDR2 is SYGVKD. V lost 2 bases and J 4 bases, leaving 4 bases between the germline ends. The CDR3 runs to 12 residues. The CDR3: CAISERPDTQYF. DNA of the CDR3: TGTGCCATCAGTGAGAGGCCAGATACGCAGTATTTT.

The genes are TRBV19 and TRBJ2-3, with 8 positions matching TRBD1. The CDR3 length is 15 residues. Germline CDR1 LNHDA, CDR2 SQIVND (reference sequence). Trimming cost V 5 bases and J 0 bases; bases outside gene matches: 4. This CDR3 is CASSWTGLSTDTQYF. DNA of the CDR3: TGTGCCAGTAGTTGGACAGGGCTTAGCACAGATACGCAGTATTTT.

The rearrangement joins TRBV27 to TRBJ1-2; no clear D. The germline V and J ends were trimmed by 5 bases and 8 bases, with 15 bases remaining between them. The germline gives CDR1 MNHEY, CDR2 SMNVEV (reference sequence). The CDR3 is 13 amino acids. The CDR3 region is CASSPRWLGGYTF. The CDR3 DNA reads as TGTGCCAGCAGTCCGAGGTGGCTAGGGGGCTACACCTTC.

The chain uses TRBV19 and TRBJ1-4, with D uncertain. The germline V and J ends were trimmed by 2 bases and 5 bases, with 6 bases remaining between them. This CDR3 comprises 13 residues. From germline, CDR1 is LNHDA and CDR2 SQIVND (reference sequence). CDR3 sequence reads: CASSIRENEKLFF. In DNA form, the CDR3 reads TGTGCCAGTAGTATACGGGAAAATGAAAAACTGTTTTTT.